In this sample, the clone carrying this TCR beta chain turned up many times. As yet, its antigen is unknown. The data belong to a study of T cells in Graves' hyperthyroidism and ophthalmopathy. Points from the study as a whole: A model of 13 V-J pairs discriminated ophthalmopathy from stable hyperthyroidism.

The source material, RNA transcripts, was used to amplify TCR beta CDR3 regions. First-round RT-PCR with HTBI primers amplified the TCR CDR3 region. A single record per CDR3 protein comes from TCRdb applying MiXCR to the multiplex PCR reads. This sample carries roughly 290,000 distinct CDR3 sequences, 10% to 15% of them seen once, and the ten largest clones take roughly 8.5%. CDR1 is DFQATT, CDR2 SNEGSKA, per germline (reference sequence). Trimming cost V 2 bases and J 5 bases; bases outside gene matches: 2. The CDR3 is made up of 14 amino acids. The chain uses TRBV20-1 and TRBJ1-4, with 10 nucleotides matching TRBD1. The sequence was collected from a woman younger than 45 with Graves' hyperthyroidism that later progressed to Graves' ophthalmopathy. Sequences were obtained from blood. The CDR3 nucleotides read TGCAGTGCTAGACCGGGACAGGGGAATGAAAAACTGTTTTTT. Its protein product is CSARPGQGNEKLFF.